The source of this T cell receptor (beta chain) is a study of neurological immune-mediated disorders (dated by TCRdb to the late 2010s). Broadly, across the study: The study compared peripheral blood TCR-beta repertoires of HTLV-I-associated myelopathy (HAM/TSP) patients, multiple sclerosis patients and healthy controls using UMI-based sequencing. Longitudinal samples, technical triplicates and paired sorted CD4+ and CD8+ T-cell subsets, alongside PBMC samples, were included among the approximately 110 TCR-beta libraries. The cohort was made up of 65 to 75 subjects, consisting of some 14 HAM/TSP patients, 34 multiple sclerosis patients and roughly 20 healthy controls.

The healthy controls were volunteers from blood banks in Maryland, USA. For the unsorted PBMC libraries, 2 million PBMCs were stored in RNAlater at -80 degrees C until RNA extraction and were used to generate the libraries. PBMCs were separated from peripheral blood using Ficoll-Hypaque density gradient centrifugation and then cryopreserved in liquid nitrogen. V ends up 2 bases short and J 6 bases short, with an unmatched junction base count of 4. The germline V gene yields SGDLS for CDR1 and YYNGEE for CDR2. Counted from cysteine to phenylalanine, this CDR3 has 15 amino acids. The only DNA kept is the CDR3, 45 bases in frame from the first base. cDNA synthesis used template-switch 5'RACE with a primer carrying a 10-nucleotide random unique molecular identifier tagging each TCR transcript. Over 160 million TCR-beta sequences, covering 15-18 subjects, were produced in each sequencing run. The RNeasy kit was used to extract total RNA. The KAPA Real-time Library Amplification kit was used to amplify TCR-beta VDJ regions with primers for the TCR constant region and the 5'RACE anchor. A first PCR added sample indexes and Illumina adaptors, and a second PCR then raised library yield. The roughly 650 bp TCR product was size-selected on a 2% E-gel SizeSelection system after Ampure bead purification. Before pooling, library quality was assessed on a Bioanalyzer, concentration was determined with Qubit, and library quantification was performed with the Kapa Library Quantification kit. Libraries were sequenced paired-end 2 x 150 bp on an Illumina HiSeq 2500. To increase sequence diversity, roughly 24-32% phiX was spiked into each library pool. In the source study's methods: The quality-filtered reads were processed with the UMI-based MiGEC pipeline, whose error correction step removed more than 80% of the raw TCR sequences. VDJ genes were aligned to IMGT germline references, and each clonotype was defined by a unique CDR3 amino acid sequence together with V-J genes. Clonal expansion, Shannon diversity and CDR3 relatedness (CalcPairwiseDistances, ClusterSamples) were evaluated with VDJtools, and phylogenetic trees were built with CLCbio workbench. Using coefficient-of-variation modelling across technical triplicates, the study counted a clone as expanded if it had at least 8 unique UMIs. TCRdb reworked the public reads: Q25 trimming with fastp, MiXCR clone assembly, productive beta chains retained. Each entry is one CDR3 protein sequence, shown with its most common DNA and genes. TCRdb's processing, not the authors', yielded these V and J calls. The table for this sample lists 65,000 to 80,000 distinct CDR3 sequences; roughly 18% of them were counted only once. The ten top clones hold roughly 14% of the sample.

General findings and caveats noted by the study authors: Expanded clones from different subjects shared no identical CDR3 amino acid sequences, which suggests that TCR-beta repertoires were private in all groups. TCR clonal expansion was highest in HAM/TSP patients and lowest in MS patients, with MS patients falling below even healthy controls.

This clonotype was found many times. Its recognized antigen is unknown. Per-nucleotide qualities are absent, and no much larger clonotype sits a single base away. In this chain, TRBV9 is recombined with TRBJ2-2, and 10 junctional nucleotides match TRBD2. The sample comprised PBMCs. The sequence was obtained from a woman in her thirties or forties in good health. The CDR3 region has the sequence CASSVSGGTSGELFF. In nucleotide form, the sequence is TGTGCCAGCAGCGTTAGCGGGGGGACGTCCGGGGAGCTGTTTTTT.